Below, 21 T cell receptor beta chains from the same sample are listed, as sequenced in a study of T cells in localized non-small cell lung cancer. TCRdb keeps only in-frame clones here, not all; method: immunoSEQ multiplex PCR. Counted here are 30,000 or so clones, 88% occurring once; the ten biggest clones make up 13%. The source was peripheral blood, collected before any cancer treatment. The source of these receptors is a female donor older than 55 with stage III squamous cell lung carcinoma.

This clone was observed once. The rearrangement uses TRBV6-6 and TRBJ1-5, with a possible D match to TRBD1 (6 bases). Germline V gives CDR1 MNHNY, CDR2 SVGAGI (reference sequence). Trimming took off 7 bases at V and 6 bases at J, with 22 bases between the two ends. The CDR3 extends over 16 amino acids. CDR3 nucleotides: TGTGCCAGCACCTTCAGGGGAACAGCTAGGGCTCAGCCCCAGCATTTT. Its translation is CASTFRGTARAQPQHF.

For the CDR3, the DNA is TGTGCCTGGAGTGTCGGCGGGGAGCTGTTTTTT. It is translated as CAWSVGGELFF. The chain recombines TRBV30 with TRBJ2-2; D gene uncertain. Germline loops: CDR1 GTSNPN, CDR2 SVGIG (reference sequence). V dropped 0 bases and J dropped 7 bases, with 3 bases sitting between them. The CDR3 is made up of 11 amino acids.

This chain uses TRBV15 with TRBJ1-5; tentatively, D is TRBD1 (6 bases). V was clipped by 8 bases and J by 4 bases, with 12 bases between them. Germline assignment: CDR1 LNHNV and CDR2 YYDKDF (reference sequence). There are 13 residues in the CDR3. The CDR3 loop reads CATQGQRNQPQHF. CDR3 DNA sequence: TGTGCCACCCAAGGACAGCGGAATCAGCCCCAGCATTTT.

The genes are TRBV7-9 and TRBJ2-2, with D uncertain. CDR1 is SEHNR and CDR2 is FQNEAQ in the germline V gene (reference sequence). There are 12 residues in the CDR3. Trimming cost V 4 bases and J 5 bases, with 5 bases left between them. CDR3 nucleotide sequence: TGTGCCAGCAGCTCCTCGACCGGGGAGCTGTTTTTT. Its protein product is CASSSSTGELFF.

The gene calls are TRBV7-9 and TRBJ1-1; D possibly corresponds to TRBD1 (5 bases). V lost 5 bases and J lost 1, with 14 bases in between. CDR3 length: 15 residues. CDR1 and CDR2 from the germline V gene are SEHNR and FQNEAQ (reference sequence). The CDR3 coding sequence is TGTGCCAGCAGCATGATGGGGGTGGAGAACACTGAAGCTTTCTTT. Encoded protein: CASSMMGVENTEAFF.

V gene TRBV28 combines with J gene TRBJ2-5; D not resolved. Germline V gene lookup returns CDR1 MDHEN and CDR2 SYDVKM. Between the trimmed V and J ends, which lost 2 bases and 1 base, there was a span of 5 bases. CDR3 length: 13 residues. CDR3 bases: TGTGCCAGCAGTTTAACATTCCAAGAGACCCAGTACTTC. Translation: CASSLTFQETQYF.

This chain links TRBV12-5 with TRBJ2-1; TRBD2 matches at 9 bases. Trimming cost V 1 base and J 7 bases; bases outside gene matches: 2. Germline V gene data show CDR1 as LGHNT and CDR2 as FRNRAP. The CDR3 has 14 residues. The CDR3 spells CASGLGGRANEQFF. The CDR3, as DNA: TGTGCTAGTGGTTTGGGCGGGAGGGCGAATGAGCAGTTCTTC.

The chain is built from TRBV5-1 and TRBJ2-7, with 11 bases identical to TRBD2. This CDR3 has 14 residues. The junction had 3 bases not matched to a gene; V was cut back by 4 bases and J by 3 bases. Germline CDR1 SGHRS, CDR2 YFSETQ. CDR3 nucleotides: TGCGCCAGCAGCCCCGGGACTAGCGGCTACGAGCAGTACTTC. Its protein is CASSPGTSGYEQYF.

This clone has just one count. This chain uses TRBV7-6 with TRBJ2-7, with 9 bases identical to TRBD1. The germline V gene has CDR1 SGHVS and CDR2 FNYEAQ. The CDR3 extends over 16 amino acids. Trimming at V came to 5 bases and at J to 0 bases, leaving 8 bases not matched to a gene. DNA of the CDR3: TGTGCCAGCAGCCCGGGGGGACAGGGCCGCTCCTACGAGCAGTACTTC. This encodes CASSPGGQGRSYEQYF.

This clone was detected only once. The V and J genes are TRBV6-1 and TRBJ1-5, with unresolved D. Germline V lookup: CDR1 MNHNS, CDR2 SASEGT. CDR3 length equals 14 residues. V gave up 7 bases and J gave up 3 bases, with 13 bases separating them. The chain's CDR3 is CASTQRQLNQPQHF. The DNA of the CDR3 is TGTGCCAGCACCCAGAGGCAGCTCAATCAGCCCCAGCATTTT.

This clone appeared a single time. The CDR3 region is CASSFSGSTNEKLFF. CDR3 sequence (DNA): TGTGCCAGCAGTTTCTCAGGTTCAACTAATGAAAAACTGTTTTTT. V and J are TRBV9 and TRBJ1-4; D call uncertain. Germline assignment: CDR1 SGDLS and CDR2 YYNGEE. V was cut by 5 bases and J by 0 bases, with 11 bases left in between. The CDR3 totals 15 residues.

V and J are TRBV5-1 and TRBJ2-1, with D uncertain. Trimming left V 4 bases short and J 2 bases short, with 13 bases between. The CDR3 is made up of 15 amino acids. Germline V gene data show CDR1 as SGHRS and CDR2 as YFSETQ. The DNA of the CDR3 is TGCGCCAGCAGCACCCACGAGCCGACCTACAATGAGCAGTTCTTC. Protein product: CASSTHEPTYNEQFF.

The CDR3: CASRRDGSIPFF. CDR3 DNA: TGTGCCAGCAGGAGGGACGGAAGCATTCCTTTCTTT. The V gene is TRBV7-2, the J gene TRBJ1-1; D is perhaps TRBD1 (5 bases). This CDR3 has 12 residues. Germline-derived CDR1 and CDR2 are SGHTA and FQGNSA. Deletions cut 6 bases from V and 12 bases from J, with 17 bases between.

The rearrangement uses TRBV29-1 and TRBJ2-7; TRBD1 matches 7 bases. V dropped 4 bases and J dropped 4; count of bases not matched to a gene: 4. Germline V gives CDR1 SQVTM, CDR2 ANQGSEA. The CDR3 extends over 12 amino acids. CDR3 protein: CSVGQGVYEQYF. CDR3 DNA: TGCAGCGTTGGGCAGGGGGTGTACGAGCAGTACTTC.

The chain combines TRBV12-5 with TRBJ2-3; the match to TRBD2 covers 9 bases. Germline loops: CDR1 LGHNT, CDR2 FRNRAP. V lost 2 bases, J lost 0 bases, and 6 bases stayed unmatched. This CDR3 comprises 17 residues. CDR3 coding DNA: TGTGCTAGTGGTTTGAATCCGCGGGGGGGTAGCACAGATACGCAGTATTTT. It yields the protein CASGLNPRGGSTDTQYF.

The chain combines TRBV2 with TRBJ2-5, with D perhaps matching TRBD2 (6 bases). Germline V gene lookup returns CDR1 SNHLY and CDR2 FYNNEI. V gave up 0 bases and J gave up 4 bases, with 12 bases separating them. The CDR3 is 15 amino acids. In DNA form, the CDR3 reads TGTGCCAGCAGTGAAGCGCTACTAGCAGGAGAGACCCAGTACTTC. Protein product: CASSEALLAGETQYF.

The rearrangement links TRBV7-9 to TRBJ2-1; 7 nucleotides line up with TRBD2. The CDR3 runs to 14 residues. The germline V gene encodes CDR1 SEHNR and CDR2 FQNEAQ (reference sequence). V shed 9 bases, J shed 0 bases, and the junction held 5 bases outside the gene matches. In DNA, the CDR3 is TGTGCCAGTCTGCGGGGGAGCTCCTACAATGAGCAGTTCTTC. It translates to CASLRGSSYNEQFF.

V is TRBV28 and J is TRBJ2-5; 9 positions match TRBD1. Germline trimming cut 4 bases from V and 5 bases from J; bases unmatched to any gene: 8. This CDR3 has 15 residues. Germline V gene sequence: CDR1 MDHEN, CDR2 SYDVKM. CDR3 residues: CASSSDRGYEETQYF. The CDR3, as DNA: TGTGCCAGCAGTTCAGACAGGGGGTACGAGGAGACCCAGTACTTC. Using reference TRBV28 and TRBJ2-5 for the parts outside the CDR3, the full variable domain is DVKVTQSSRYLVKRTGEKVFLECVQDMDHENMFWYRQDPGLGLRLIYFSYDVKMKEKGDIPEGYSVSREKKERFSLILESASTNQTSMYLCASSSDRGYEETQYFGPGTRLLVL.

The sample holds one count of this clone. The rearrangement joins TRBV9 to TRBJ2-2, with a weak D call TRBD1 (7 bases). The V gene lost 4 bases and the J gene lost 6 bases, with 22 bases spanning the gap. The CDR3 consists of 17 residues. From germline, CDR1 is SGDLS and CDR2 YYNGEE. CDR3 region: CASSPPRGTAKAGELFF. The CDR3 DNA is TGTGCCAGCAGCCCTCCTCGCGGGACAGCCAAGGCCGGGGAGCTGTTTTTT.

This clone was seen more than once but under ten times. The rearrangement links TRBV10-2 to TRBJ1-1, with no clear D. Germline loops: CDR1 WSHSY, CDR2 SAAADI. This CDR3 has 13 residues. The V and J ends lost 8 bases and 2 bases respectively, with 12 bases between them. The CDR3 sequence: CASGSNQNTEAFF. Written as DNA, the CDR3 is TGCGCCAGCGGCTCCAATCAAAACACTGAAGCTTTCTTT.

This clone has just one count. The chain combines TRBV19 with TRBJ2-7; D is unresolved. V lost 8 bases and J 3 bases, leaving 17 bases between the germline ends. CDR3 length: 14 residues. In germline, CDR1 is LNHDA, CDR2 SQIVND (reference sequence). In nucleotides, the CDR3 is TGTGCCAGTCGTTGGACCAGTGGGGACTACGAGCAGTACTTC. Encoded protein: CASRWTSGDYEQYF.